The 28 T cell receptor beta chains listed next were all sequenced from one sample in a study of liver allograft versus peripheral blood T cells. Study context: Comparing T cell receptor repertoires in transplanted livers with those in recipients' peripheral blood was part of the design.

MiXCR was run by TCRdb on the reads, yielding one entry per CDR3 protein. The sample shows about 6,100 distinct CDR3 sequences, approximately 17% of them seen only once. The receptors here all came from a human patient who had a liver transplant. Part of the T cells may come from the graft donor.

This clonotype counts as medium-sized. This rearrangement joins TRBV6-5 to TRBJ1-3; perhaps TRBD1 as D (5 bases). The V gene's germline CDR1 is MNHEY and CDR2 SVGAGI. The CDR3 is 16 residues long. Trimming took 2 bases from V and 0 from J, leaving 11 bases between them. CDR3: CASSYLQGFSGNTIYF. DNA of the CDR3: TGTGCCAGCAGTTACCTCCAGGGTTTCTCTGGAAACACCATATATTTT.

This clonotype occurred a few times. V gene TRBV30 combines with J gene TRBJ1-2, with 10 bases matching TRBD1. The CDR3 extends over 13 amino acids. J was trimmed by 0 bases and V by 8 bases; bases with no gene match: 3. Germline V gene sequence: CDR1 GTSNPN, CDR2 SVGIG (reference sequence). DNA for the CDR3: TGTGCCGGGGACAGGGGAGCTAACTATGGCTACACCTTC. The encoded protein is CAGDRGANYGYTF. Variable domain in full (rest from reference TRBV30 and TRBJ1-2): SQTIHQWPATLVQPVGSPLSLECTVEGTSNPNLYWYRQAAGRGLQLLFYSVGIGQISSEVPQNLSASRPQDRQFILSSKKLLLSDSGFYLCAGDRGANYGYTFGSGTRLTVV.

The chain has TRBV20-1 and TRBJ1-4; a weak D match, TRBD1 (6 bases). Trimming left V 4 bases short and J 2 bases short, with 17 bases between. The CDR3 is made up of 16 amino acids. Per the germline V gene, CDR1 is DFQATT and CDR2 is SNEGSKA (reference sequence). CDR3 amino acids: CSATGKGGDTNEKLFF. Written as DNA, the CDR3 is TGCAGTGCTACCGGTAAAGGGGGAGACACTAATGAAAAACTGTTTTTT.

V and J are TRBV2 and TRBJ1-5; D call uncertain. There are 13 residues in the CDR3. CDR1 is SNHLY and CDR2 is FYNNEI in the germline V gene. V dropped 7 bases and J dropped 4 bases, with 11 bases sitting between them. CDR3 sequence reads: CASTVQSNQPQHF. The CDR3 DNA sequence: TGTGCCAGCACCGTCCAATCGAATCAGCCCCAGCATTTT.

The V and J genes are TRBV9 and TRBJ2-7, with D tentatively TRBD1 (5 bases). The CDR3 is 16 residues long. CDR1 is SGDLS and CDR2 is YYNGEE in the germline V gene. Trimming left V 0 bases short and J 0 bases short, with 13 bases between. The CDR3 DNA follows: TGTGCCAGCAGCGTAGGGGCAGGGATGATCTCCTACGAGCAGTACTTC. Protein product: CASSVGAGMISYEQYF.

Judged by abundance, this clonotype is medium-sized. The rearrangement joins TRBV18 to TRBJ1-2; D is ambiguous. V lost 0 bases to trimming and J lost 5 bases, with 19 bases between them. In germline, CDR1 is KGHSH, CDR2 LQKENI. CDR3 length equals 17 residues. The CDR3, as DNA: TGTGCCAGCTCACCACCAGATTCGCAACTAGGTGGTTATGGCTACACCTTC. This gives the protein CASSPPDSQLGGYGYTF.

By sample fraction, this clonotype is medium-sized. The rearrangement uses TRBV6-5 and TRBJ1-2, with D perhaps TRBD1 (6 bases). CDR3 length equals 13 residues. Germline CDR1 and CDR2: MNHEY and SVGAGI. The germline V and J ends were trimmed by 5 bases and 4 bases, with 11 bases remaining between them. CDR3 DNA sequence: TGTGCCAGCAGTCCACAGGGCGGCTATGGCTACACCTTC. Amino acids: CASSPQGGYGYTF.

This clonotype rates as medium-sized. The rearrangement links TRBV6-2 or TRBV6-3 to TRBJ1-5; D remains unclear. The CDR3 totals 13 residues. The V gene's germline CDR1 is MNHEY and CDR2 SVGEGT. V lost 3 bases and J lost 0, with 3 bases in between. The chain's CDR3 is CASSYFSNQPQHF. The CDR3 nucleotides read TGTGCCAGCAGTTATTTTAGCAATCAGCCCCAGCATTTT.

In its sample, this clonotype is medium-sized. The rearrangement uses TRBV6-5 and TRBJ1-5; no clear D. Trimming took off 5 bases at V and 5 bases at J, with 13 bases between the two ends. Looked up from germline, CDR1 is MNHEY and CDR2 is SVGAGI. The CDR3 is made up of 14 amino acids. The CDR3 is CASSKGTGYQPQHF. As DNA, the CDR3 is TGTGCCAGCAGTAAAGGAACGGGATATCAGCCCCAGCATTTT.

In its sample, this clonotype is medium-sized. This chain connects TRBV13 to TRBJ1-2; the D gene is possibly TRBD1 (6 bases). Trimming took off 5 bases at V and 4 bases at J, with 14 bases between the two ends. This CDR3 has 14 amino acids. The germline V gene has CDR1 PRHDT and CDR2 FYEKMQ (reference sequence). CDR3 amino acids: CASSGDRHSYGYTF. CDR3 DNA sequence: TGTGCCAGCAGCGGCGACAGGCACAGCTATGGCTACACCTTC. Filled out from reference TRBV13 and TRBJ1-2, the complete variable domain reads AAGVIQSPRHLIKEKRETATLKCYPIPRHDTVYWYQQGPGQDPQFLISFYEKMQSDKGSIPDRFSAQQFSDYHSELNMSSLELGDSALYFCASSGDRHSYGYTFGSGTRLTVV.

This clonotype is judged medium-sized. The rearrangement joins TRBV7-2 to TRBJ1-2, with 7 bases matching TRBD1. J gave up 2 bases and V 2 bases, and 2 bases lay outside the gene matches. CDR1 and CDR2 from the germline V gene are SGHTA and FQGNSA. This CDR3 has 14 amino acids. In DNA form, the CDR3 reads TGTGCCAGCAGCTTATCGGGACAGAACTATGGCTACACCTTC. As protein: CASSLSGQNYGYTF.

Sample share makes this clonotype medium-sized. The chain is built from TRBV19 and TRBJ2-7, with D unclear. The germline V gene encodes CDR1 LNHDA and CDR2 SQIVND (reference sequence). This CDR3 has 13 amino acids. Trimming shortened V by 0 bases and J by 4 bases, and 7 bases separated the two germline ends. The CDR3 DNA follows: TGTGCCAGTAGTATAGATCTCAGATACGAGCAGTACTTC. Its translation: CASSIDLRYEQYF.

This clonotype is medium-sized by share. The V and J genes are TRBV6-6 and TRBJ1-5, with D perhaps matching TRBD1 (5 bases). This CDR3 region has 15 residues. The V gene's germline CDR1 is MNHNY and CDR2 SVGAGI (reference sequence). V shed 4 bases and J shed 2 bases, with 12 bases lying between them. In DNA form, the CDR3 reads TGTGCCAGCAGTTCTGGGGACCGCCGCAATCAGCCCCAGCATTTT. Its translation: CASSSGDRRNQPQHF.

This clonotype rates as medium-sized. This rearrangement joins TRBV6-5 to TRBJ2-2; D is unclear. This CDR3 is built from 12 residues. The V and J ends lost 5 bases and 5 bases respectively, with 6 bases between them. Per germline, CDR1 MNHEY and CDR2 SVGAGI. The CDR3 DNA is TGTGCCAGCAGTGAACCAACCGGGGAGCTGTTTTTT. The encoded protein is CASSEPTGELFF.

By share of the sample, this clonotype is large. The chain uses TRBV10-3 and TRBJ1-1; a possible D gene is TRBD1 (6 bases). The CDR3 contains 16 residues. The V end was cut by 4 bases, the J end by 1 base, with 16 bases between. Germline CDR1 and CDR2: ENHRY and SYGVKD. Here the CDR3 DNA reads TGTGCCATCAGTGGAGGAATGGGCAGGGGGAACACTGAAGCTTTCTTT. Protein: CAISGGMGRGNTEAFF.

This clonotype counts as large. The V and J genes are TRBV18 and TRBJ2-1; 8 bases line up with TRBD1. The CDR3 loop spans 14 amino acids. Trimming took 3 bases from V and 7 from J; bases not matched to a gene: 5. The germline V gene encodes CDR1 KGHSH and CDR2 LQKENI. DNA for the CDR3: TGTGCCAGCTCACCCGGACAGGGCCCTAATGAGCAGTTCTTC. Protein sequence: CASSPGQGPNEQFF.

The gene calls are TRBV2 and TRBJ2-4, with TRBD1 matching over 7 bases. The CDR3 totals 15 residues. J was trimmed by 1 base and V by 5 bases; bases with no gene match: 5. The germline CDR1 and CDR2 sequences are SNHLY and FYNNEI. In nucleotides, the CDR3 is TGTGCCAGCAGTTCCAGGGGGACGGCCAAAAACATTCAGTACTTC. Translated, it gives CASSSRGTAKNIQYF.

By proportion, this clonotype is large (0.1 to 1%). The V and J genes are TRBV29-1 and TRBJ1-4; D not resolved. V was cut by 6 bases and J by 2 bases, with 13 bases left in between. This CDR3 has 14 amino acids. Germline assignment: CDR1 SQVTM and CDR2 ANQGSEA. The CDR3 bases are TGCAGCGTGGGAGGTGGAGCGACTAATGAAAAACTGTTTTTT. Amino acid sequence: CSVGGGATNEKLFF.

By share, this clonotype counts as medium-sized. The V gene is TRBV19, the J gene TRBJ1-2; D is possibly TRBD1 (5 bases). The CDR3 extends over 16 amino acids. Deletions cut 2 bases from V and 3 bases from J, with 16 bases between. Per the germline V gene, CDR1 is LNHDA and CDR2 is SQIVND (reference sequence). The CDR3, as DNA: TGTGCCAGTAGTATAATCCTTCAGAGGGACTACTATGGCTACACCTTC. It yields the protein CASSIILQRDYYGYTF.

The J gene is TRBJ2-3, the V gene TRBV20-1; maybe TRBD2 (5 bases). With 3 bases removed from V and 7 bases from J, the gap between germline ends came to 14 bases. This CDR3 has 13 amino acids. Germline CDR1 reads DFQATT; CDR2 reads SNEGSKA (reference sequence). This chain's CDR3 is CSASSLAANTQYF. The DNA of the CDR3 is TGCAGTGCTAGTAGTCTAGCCGCTAATACGCAGTATTTT.

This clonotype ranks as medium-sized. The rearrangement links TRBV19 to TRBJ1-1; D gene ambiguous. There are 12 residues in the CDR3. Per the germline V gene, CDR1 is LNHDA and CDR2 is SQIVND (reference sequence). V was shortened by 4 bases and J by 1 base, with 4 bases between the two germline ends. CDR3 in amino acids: CASSKGNTEAFF. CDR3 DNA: TGTGCCAGTAGTAAAGGGAACACTGAAGCTTTCTTT.

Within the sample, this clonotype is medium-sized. CDR3 region: CSVEFLWEGGGTEAFF. The DNA for the CDR3 is TGCAGCGTTGAATTCTTATGGGAAGGGGGTGGCACTGAAGCTTTCTTT. The chain has TRBV29-1 and TRBJ1-1; possible D gene TRBD1, 6 bases. This CDR3 region has 16 residues. Germline assignment: CDR1 SQVTM and CDR2 ANQGSEA. V lost 2 bases, J lost 4 bases, and 20 bases lay in between.

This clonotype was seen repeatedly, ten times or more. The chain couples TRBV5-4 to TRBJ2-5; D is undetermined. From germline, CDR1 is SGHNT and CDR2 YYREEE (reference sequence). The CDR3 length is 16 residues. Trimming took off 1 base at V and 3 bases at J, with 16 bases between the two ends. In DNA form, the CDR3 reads TGTGCCAGCAGCTTGAACCCGAGGAGAGGCAAAGAGACCCAGTACTTC. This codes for CASSLNPRRGKETQYF.

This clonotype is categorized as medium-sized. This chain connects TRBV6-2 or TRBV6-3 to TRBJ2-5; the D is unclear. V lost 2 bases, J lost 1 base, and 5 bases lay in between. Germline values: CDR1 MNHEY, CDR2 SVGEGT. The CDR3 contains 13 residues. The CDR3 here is CASSYHGQETQYF. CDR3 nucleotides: TGTGCCAGCAGTTACCATGGCCAAGAGACCCAGTACTTC.

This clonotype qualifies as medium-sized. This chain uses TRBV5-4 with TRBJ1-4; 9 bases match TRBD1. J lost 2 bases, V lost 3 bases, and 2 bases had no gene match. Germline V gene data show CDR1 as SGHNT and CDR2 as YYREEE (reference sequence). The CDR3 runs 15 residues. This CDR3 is CASSSGTGTNEKLFF. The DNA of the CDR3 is TGTGCCAGCAGCTCGGGGACAGGGACTAATGAAAAACTGTTTTTT.

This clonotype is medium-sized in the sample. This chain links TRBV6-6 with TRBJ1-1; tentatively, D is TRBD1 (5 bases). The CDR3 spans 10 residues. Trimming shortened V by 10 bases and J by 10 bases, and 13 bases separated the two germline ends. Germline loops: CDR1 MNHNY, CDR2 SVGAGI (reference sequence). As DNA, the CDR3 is TGTGCCACCCGGCGGGGGAGAGCTTTCTTT. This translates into CATRRGRAFF.

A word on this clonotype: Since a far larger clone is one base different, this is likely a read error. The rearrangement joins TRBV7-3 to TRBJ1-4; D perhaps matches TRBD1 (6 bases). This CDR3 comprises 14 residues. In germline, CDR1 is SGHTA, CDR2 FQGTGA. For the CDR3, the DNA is TGTGTCAGCAGCCCACAGGGAGGGGCTGAAAAACTGTTTTTT. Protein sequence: CVSSPQGGAEKLFF.

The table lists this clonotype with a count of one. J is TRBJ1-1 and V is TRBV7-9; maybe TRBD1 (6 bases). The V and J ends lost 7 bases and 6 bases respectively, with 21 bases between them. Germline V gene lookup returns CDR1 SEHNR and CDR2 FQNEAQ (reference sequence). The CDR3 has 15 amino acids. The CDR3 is CASNLGGQRTAEAFF. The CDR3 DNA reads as TGTGCCAGCAATTTGGGGGGCCAAAGGACGGCTGAAGCTTTCTTT.